This is a list of T cell receptor beta chains from one sample in a study of long-term antiretroviral therapy in people with HIV. Sequencing was performed with immunoSEQ multiplex PCR; in TCRdb, only in-frame clones are kept and a portion is missing. The sample holds 31,000 or so clones, 96% seen once. Sequenced material: unsorted PBMCs, taken 6.6 years after starting antiretroviral therapy. Receptors originate from a young man with HIV. Both conserved end residues are part of each CDR3. The D gene is left open where the match is weak. A row's size may be missing; if present it is once, few, many or a size class.

size	D	V	J	DNA	CDR3
once	.	TRBV30	TRBJ2-1	TGTGCCTGGAGTAAAGGGGCGACGTACAATGAGCAGTTCTTC	CAWSKGATYNEQFF
.	.	TRBV6-5	TRBJ2-1	TGTGCCAGCAGGAGTAGGGACAATGAGCAGTTCTTC	CASRSRDNEQFF
once	.	TRBV6-5	TRBJ1-1	TGTGCCACCTTCGGTTGGACTGAAGCTTTCTTT	CATFGWTEAFF
once	TRBD2	TRBV9	TRBJ2-1	TGTGCCAGCAGCGTGTTGACTAGCGGCTACAATGAGCAGTTCTTC	CASSVLTSGYNEQFF
.	.	TRBV30	TRBJ1-2	TGTGCCTGGACCGACGGCATTCCCTATGGCTACACCTTC	CAWTDGIPYGYTF
.	TRBD1	TRBV5-4	TRBJ2-2	TGTGCCAGCAGCCGGGGACAGGGGGTATACTCGAACACCGGGGAGCTGTTTTTT	CASSRGQGVYSNTGELFF
.	.	TRBV7-6	TRBJ2-7	TGTGCCAGCAGCTTAGGGCAGGGAGTCTACGAGCAGTACTTC	CASSLGQGVYEQYF
.	TRBD1	TRBV4-2	TRBJ1-5	TGTGCCAGCAGCCCTCGACAGGGGGGCCATAGCAATCAGCCCCAGCATTTT	CASSPRQGGHSNQPQHF
.	.	TRBV7-8	TRBJ2-7	TGTGCCAGCAGCTCCGGATCTGCTGTGGTCGAGCAGTACTTC	CASSSGSAVVEQYF
.	.	TRBV30	TRBJ1-1	TGTGCCTGGAGTGTTTGGGGGGCGGACACTGAAGCTTTCTTT	CAWSVWGADTEAFF
.	TRBD1	TRBV27	TRBJ2-7	TGTGCCAGCGGACAAGGAACAGGGGGAGCCTTCTACGAGCAGTACTTC	CASGQGTGGAFYEQYF
.	.	TRBV30	TRBJ1-6	TGTGCCTGGTTTAAGGCCGTGTTCCCGGGGTTTTCACCCCTCCACTTT	CAWFKAVFPGFSPLHF
.	TRBD1	TRBV19	TRBJ2-7	TGTGCCAGTAGTGCAGCCAGGGGGTCCTCCTACGAGCAGTACTTC	CASSAARGSSYEQYF
.	TRBD1	TRBV10-3	TRBJ1-2	TGTGCCATCAGTGGACAGGGCCCTCTATACGGCTACACCTTC	CAISGQGPLYGYTF
.	.	TRBV18	TRBJ2-5	TGTGCCAGCTCAACACGGGGGGCGATCGAGACCCAGTACTTC	CASSTRGAIETQYF
.	.	TRBV3-2	TRBJ2-5	TGTGCCAGCAGGACCCAGTACTTC	CASRTQYF
.	TRBD1	TRBV7-2	TRBJ2-7	TGTGCCAGCAGCTTAAACCCCCGGGACAGGGACTACGTGGAGCAGTACTTC	CASSLNPRDRDYVEQYF
.	.	TRBV6-6	TRBJ1-6	TGTGCCAGCAGTTACTTAGCAGGGAGTAATTCACCCCTCCACTTT	CASSYLAGSNSPLHF
.	TRBD2	TRBV7-2	TRBJ2-5	TGTGCCAGCAGCCTCGGGGGGGACCAGTACTTC	CASSLGGDQYF
.	.	TRBV6-5	TRBJ1-2	TGTGCCAGCAGTTATAGGGGGACGTCAACCTATGGCTACACCTTC	CASSYRGTSTYGYTF
once	.	TRBV5-1	TRBJ2-7	TGCGCCAGCAGCTTGGTAGGAGGTTACGAGCAGTACTTC	CASSLVGGYEQYF
.	TRBD1	TRBV6-5	TRBJ1-1	TGTGTCAGTTGTGTACGGGGCCAGGGGGGGGAAGCTTTCTTT	CVSCVRGQGGEAFF
.	.	TRBV27	TRBJ1-5	TGTGCCAGCAATCCCGGGACACTTAGCAATCAGCCCCAGCATTTT	CASNPGTLSNQPQHF
.	TRBD1	TRBV4-3	TRBJ2-3	TGCGCCAGCAGCCAAGCCGGACGACAGGGACCGCACACAGATACGCAGTATTTT	CASSQAGRQGPHTDTQYF
.	.	TRBV6-6	TRBJ1-2	TGTGCCAGCAGTTACCCCCAGAACTATGGCTACACCTTC	CASSYPQNYGYTF
.	.	TRBV6-5	TRBJ2-7	TGTGCCAGCGGAGTCGGAGGGAGTACCTACGAGCAGTACTTC	CASGVGGSTYEQYF
.	.	TRBV2	TRBJ2-5	TGTGCCAGCAGCCTAGGGCAAGAGACCCAGTACTTC	CASSLGQETQYF
.	TRBD1	TRBV2	TRBJ1-2	TGTGCCAGCAGTGACAGGGGGCCAGATCATGGCTACACCTTC	CASSDRGPDHGYTF
.	.	TRBV18	TRBJ1-1	TGTGCCAGCTCCCTCGGGATACCTGAAGCTTTCTTT	CASSLGIPEAFF
.	.	TRBV5-5	TRBJ2-2	TGTGCCAGCAGCTTGGAACAGGCGGGGAACACCGGGGAGCTGTTTTTT	CASSLEQAGNTGELFF
.	TRBD1	TRBV18	TRBJ2-2	TGTGCCAGCTCACCACTGGCAGGGACAGGGTACACCGGGGAGCTGTTTTTT	CASSPLAGTGYTGELFF
.	.	TRBV7-2	TRBJ2-3	TGTGCCAGCAGCTTCCTAAGCGGAATAGCGCTTTCCACAGATACGCAGTATTTT	CASSFLSGIALSTDTQYF
.	.	TRBV6-4	TRBJ2-7	TGTGCCAGCAAACCAGGGACCACTCCGGGACCGTGCGACGAGCAGTACTTC	CASKPGTTPGPCDEQYF
.	.	TRBV7-9	TRBJ1-4	TGTGCCAGCAGCTTAGGCCGCGGGGAGAGGGGAAGTGTCGAAAAACTGTTTTTT	CASSLGRGERGSVEKLFF
.	TRBD1	TRBV4-3	TRBJ1-4	TGCGCCAGCAGCCAAGGGACAGGAGGGATAAATGAAAAACTGTTTTTT	CASSQGTGGINEKLFF
.	TRBD1	TRBV19	TRBJ2-7	TGTGCCAGTAGTATGAGGGGACAGAACTCCTACGAGCAGTACTTC	CASSMRGQNSYEQYF
.	.	TRBV7-2	TRBJ1-2	TGTGCCAGCAGCTTATCTGGCAGGGGAAACTATGGCTACACCTTC	CASSLSGRGNYGYTF
.	.	TRBV19	TRBJ1-1	TGTGCCAGTAGTATAGCACCACAGGGGAACACTGAAGCTTTCTTT	CASSIAPQGNTEAFF
.	.	TRBV13	TRBJ2-7	TGTGCCAGCAGCTTGGCGGGGGCTGCCTCCGAGCAGTACTTC	CASSLAGAASEQYF
.	.	TRBV5-8	TRBJ1-5	TGTGCCAGCAGCTTGGGGCAGGGTACACAGCCCCAGCATTTT	CASSLGQGTQPQHF
once	.	TRBV30	TRBJ2-1	TGTGCCTGGAGTGTAGGCAATGAGCAGTTCTTC	CAWSVGNEQFF
.	TRBD2	TRBV9	TRBJ2-7	TGTGCCAGCAGCGTTGGGACTAGCGTTTACGAGCAGTACTTC	CASSVGTSVYEQYF
.	.	TRBV29-1	TRBJ1-5	TGCAGCGTCGGAGGGCAGGAGGGTCAGCCCCAGCATTTT	CSVGGQEGQPQHF
few	.	TRBV4-3	TRBJ2-7	TGCGCCAGCAGCCAAGATGGAGTGAGGGGCGAGCAGTACTTC	CASSQDGVRGEQYF
.	TRBD2	TRBV29-1	TRBJ2-1	TGCAGCGTCGGGGGGGGACTAGCGGGAGCCTACAATGAGCAGTTCTTC	CSVGGGLAGAYNEQFF
.	TRBD1	TRBV2	TRBJ1-6	TGTGCCAGCAGGACAGGGACAGGGGGGAATTCACCCCTCCACTTT	CASRTGTGGNSPLHF